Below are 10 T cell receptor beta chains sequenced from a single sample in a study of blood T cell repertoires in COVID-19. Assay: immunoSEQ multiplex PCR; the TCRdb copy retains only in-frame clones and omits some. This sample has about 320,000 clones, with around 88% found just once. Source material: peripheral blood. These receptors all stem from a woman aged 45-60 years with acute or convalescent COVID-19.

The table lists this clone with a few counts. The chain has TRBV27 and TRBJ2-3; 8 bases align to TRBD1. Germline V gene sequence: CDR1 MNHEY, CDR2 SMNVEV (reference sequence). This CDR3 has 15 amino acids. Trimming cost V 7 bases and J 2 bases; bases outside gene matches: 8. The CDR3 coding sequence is TGTGCCAGCACTCGCCCGGGACAGGACACAGATACGCAGTATTTT. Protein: CASTRPGQDTDTQYF.

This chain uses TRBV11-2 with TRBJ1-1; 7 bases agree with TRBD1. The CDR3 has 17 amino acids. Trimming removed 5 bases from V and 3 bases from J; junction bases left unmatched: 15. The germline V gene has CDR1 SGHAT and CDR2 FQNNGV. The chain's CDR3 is CASSALAGQGGDTEAFF. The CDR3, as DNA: TGTGCCAGCAGCGCCCTCGCGGGCCAGGGGGGAGACACTGAAGCTTTCTTT.

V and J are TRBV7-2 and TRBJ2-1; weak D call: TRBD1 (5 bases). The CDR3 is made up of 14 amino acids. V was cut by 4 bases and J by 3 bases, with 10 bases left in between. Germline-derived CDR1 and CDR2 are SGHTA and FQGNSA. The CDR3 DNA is TGTGCCAGCAGCTGGATGGGGCTCTACAATGAGCAGTTCTTC. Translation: CASSWMGLYNEQFF.

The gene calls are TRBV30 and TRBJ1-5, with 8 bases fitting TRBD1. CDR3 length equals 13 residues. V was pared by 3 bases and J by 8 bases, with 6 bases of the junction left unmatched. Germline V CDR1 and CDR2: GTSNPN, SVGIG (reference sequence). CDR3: CAWRAGGREPQHF. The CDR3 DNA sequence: TGTGCCTGGAGGGCAGGGGGCAGGGAGCCCCAGCATTTT.

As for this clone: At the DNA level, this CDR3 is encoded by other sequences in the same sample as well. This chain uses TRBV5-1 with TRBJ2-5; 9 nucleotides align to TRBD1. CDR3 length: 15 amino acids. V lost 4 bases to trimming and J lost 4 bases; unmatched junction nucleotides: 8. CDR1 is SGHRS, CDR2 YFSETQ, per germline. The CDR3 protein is CASSLGQGRGETQYF. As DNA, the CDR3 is TGCGCCAGCAGCCTGGGACAGGGCAGAGGAGAGACCCAGTACTTC.

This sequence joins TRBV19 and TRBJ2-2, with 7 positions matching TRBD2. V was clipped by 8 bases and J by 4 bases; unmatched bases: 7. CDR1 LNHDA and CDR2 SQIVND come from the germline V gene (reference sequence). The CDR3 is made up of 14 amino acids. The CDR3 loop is CASRGVEATGELFF. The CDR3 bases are TGTGCCAGTCGGGGGGTAGAAGCCACCGGGGAGCTGTTTTTT.

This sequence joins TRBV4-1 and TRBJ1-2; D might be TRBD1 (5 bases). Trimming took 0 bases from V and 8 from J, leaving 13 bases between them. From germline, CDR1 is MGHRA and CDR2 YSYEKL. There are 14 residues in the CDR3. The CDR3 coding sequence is TGCGCCAGCAGCCAAGACAGGGCCATAGGAGGCTACACCTTC. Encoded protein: CASSQDRAIGGYTF.

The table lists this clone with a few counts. The CDR3 coding sequence is TGTGCCAGCAGTCCAGGGGATCAGCCCCAGCATTTT. Amino acids: CASSPGDQPQHF. The chain carries TRBV12-3 or TRBV12-4 and TRBJ1-5; tentative D call: TRBD1 (6 bases). The ends were cut back, 5 bases at V and 5 bases at J, with 7 bases in the middle. The CDR3 has 12 amino acids.

The CDR3 is CASSLPRQNTGELFF. For the CDR3, the DNA is TGTGCCAGCAGCTTGCCCCGACAGAATACCGGGGAGCTGTTTTTT. V and J are TRBV7-2 and TRBJ2-2, with D possibly TRBD1 on 5 matching bases. Trimming took off 3 bases at V and 5 bases at J, with 13 bases between the two ends. The CDR3 has 15 residues. Germline V gene lookup returns CDR1 SGHTA and CDR2 FQGNSA.

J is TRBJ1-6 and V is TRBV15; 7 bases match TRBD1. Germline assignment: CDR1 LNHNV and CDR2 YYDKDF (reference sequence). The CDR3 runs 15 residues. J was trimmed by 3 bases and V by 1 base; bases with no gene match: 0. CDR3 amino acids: CATSRGTGYNSPLHF. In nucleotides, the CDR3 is TGTGCCACCAGCAGAGGGACAGGCTATAATTCACCCCTCCACTTT.